This T cell receptor beta chain emerged from a study of T cells in Graves' hyperthyroidism and ophthalmopathy. Overall study context: Blood from the periphery was taken at initial diagnosis, before any treatment.

Amplification of TCR beta CDR3 regions used RNA as the template. First-round RT-PCR targeting the TCR CDR3 was performed with the HTBI primer set. Each CDR3 protein is one row after TCRdb ran MiXCR on the multiplex PCR reads. Of nearly 250,000 distinct CDR3 sequences listed, approximately 24% are singletons. Findings and caveats of the study: Within blood appeared most thyroid clonotypes that had expanded above 0.001. Progression to ophthalmopathy was predicted a median of approximately 6.4 months early.

CDR3 size: 15 residues. In germline, CDR1 is MNHEY, CDR2 SVGEGT. V lost 4 bases and J lost 7; bases outside the gene matches: 10. For this clonotype: Its antigen is still unknown.

The sequence came from a woman in her thirties or forties with Graves' ophthalmopathy. V usage is TRBV6-2 or TRBV6-3 and J usage is TRBJ2-7; 10 bases line up with TRBD2. The sequenced sample consisted of blood. The CDR3 protein is CASSWTSGRLGEQYF. CDR3 DNA sequence: TGTGCCAGCAGTTGGACTAGCGGTAGGCTAGGTGAGCAGTACTTC.